This TCR beta chain was sequenced for a study of shared clonotypes between healthy human individuals (dated by TCRdb to 2020 to 2021). Context from the whole study: A couple of women and a few men aged 18 to 49 years were included in the cohort. To estimate repertoire size and how much clonotype sharing occurs between individuals, the study deeply sequenced the blood TCR repertoires of roughly 5 healthy adults. Different laboratories and diverse techniques were used to prepare libraries and sequence TCR repertoires, to increase sequencing depth and limit assay-specific biases. For each donor, CD4 naive and CD4 memory were each run on three plates, CD8 naive on two plates, and CD8 memory on one plate. Leukapheresis yielded between about 0.8 and 8.9 billion PBMCs per donor. General study outcomes and caveats: The genetic and exposure-history diversity represented was limited by the small number of donors. Rarefaction of sorted-subset datasets indicated incomplete sequencing despite the large sequencing depth. Naive subsets generally had larger estimated clonotype richness than memory subsets did. When several donors were compared, the shared fraction of clonotypes was roughly 4.8% for naive CD4, more than 3% for naive CD8, 2.3% for memory CD4, and about 0.36% for memory CD8. Higher generation probabilities were observed for clonotypes shared by all four sorted-subset donors than for non-shared clonotypes. Sampling was restricted to blood, and TCR repertoires in tissue are likely to differ from TCR repertoires in blood. Pairwise subsampling led to the expectation that sequencing depth would affect the degree of clonotype sharing among donors.

Concerning this clone itself: Its target antigen remains unknown. Base qualities are missing; no much larger clone stands one base away.

TCR CDR3 regions were amplified from genomic DNA by multiplex PCR using the deep immunoSEQ assay. Extracted genomic DNA from each cell subset was spread evenly across all wells of several immunoSEQ 96-well plates, with each plate serving as a replicate. Each replicate PCR for sorted subsets received 200 ng genomic DNA, equal to roughly 30,000 T cell genomes. Purified libraries were measured with a Qubit 3.0 fluorometer, size-checked on a Bioanalyzer 2100, and measured again with the KAPA Library Quantification kit. Each immunoSEQ 96-well plate was sequenced on its own single-read 150-cycle Illumina NextSeq 550 flow cell. The authors' analysis ran thus. Because the immunoSEQ output held only junctional sequences and lacked quality scores, the filtering could not match the filtering applied to full-length reads. Sequences were annotated with PyIR, a Python wrapper for IgBLAST v1.9, and V/J genes and CDR3 were assigned using IMGT germline references. Any read was removed if the V/J assignment was weak (E-value above 1e-6), the CDR3 was missing, or the read contained stop codons, out-of-frame junctions, or ambiguous translated residues. A V3J clonotype was defined by an identical inferred V gene, J gene, and CDR3 amino acid sequence. Percentage overlap between repertoires was computed as shared unique clonotypes divided by the size of the smaller repertoire. Three approaches were used to assess repertoire richness: RTK rarefaction, the Chao1 estimator, and Recon v2.1 estimates of unobserved clonotypes. Generation probabilities were computed with OLGA for all TCRbeta clonotypes obtained by the gDNA method from several donors. TCRdb stores this immuneACCESS table with in-frame sequences only. Part of the clones is absent; in the studies checked, under half of the shortfall reflects unresolved V genes, and no reason is known for the rest. The V and J calls and clone size come from that table; D and trimming were worked out from the DNA. For this sample there are around 1.1 million clones; about 80% appear just once. The ten largest make up more than 0.55% of the sample.

CDR3 length: 15 amino acids, cysteine to phenylalanine. CDR3 DNA is the only sequence kept; it has 45 bases, read in frame from the first base. The germline ends are 15 bases apart after V is trimmed by 3 bases and J by 2 bases. The germline V gene gives CDR1 as SGHRS and CDR2 as YFSETQ. The donors were healthy, HIV-negative adults who had no recently reported acute infections or vaccinations. All donors were Caucasian adults living in Nashville, Tennessee, USA. CD4+ T cells were enriched by magnetic negative selection; naive cells were then positively selected on CD45RA, and the negative fraction formed the memory subset. After blood collection by leukapheresis, PBMCs were isolated using Ficoll-Histopaque density gradient centrifugation and then cryopreserved in the vapor phase of liquid nitrogen. Purity and quantity of every magnetically sorted T cell population were checked by analytical flow cytometry. Genomic DNA was isolated from every sorted fraction and measured by UV absorbance on a Nanodrop 2000c.

The TCR sequence derives from a man aged 18 to 30 in good health. Some clones in this sample may be carry-over from other donors' samples. The chain couples TRBV5-1 to TRBJ2-7, and the D gene may be TRBD2, 5 bases matching. The specimen sequenced was memory CD4+ T cells from PBMCs. The sample's cell subset or site label, decoded: CD45RA-negative fraction. The base sequence is TGCGCCAGCAGCTCGGCGGCGGGCGAAACCTACGAGCAGTACTTC. Its product reads: CASSSAAGETYEQYF. With the portions outside the CDR3 filled from the reference TRBV5-1 and TRBJ2-7 genes, the complete variable region becomes KAGVTQTPRYLIKTRGQQVTLSCSPISGHRSVSWYQQTPGQGLQFLFEYFSETQRNKGNFPGRFSGRQFSNSRSEMNVSTLELGDSALYLCASSSAAGETYEQYFGPGTRLTVT.